The 14 T cell receptor beta chains below come from one sample, sequenced in a study of cytomegalovirus exposure and HLA in healthy donors. The PCR had 60 Vbeta and 13 Jbeta primers. Produced via immunoSEQ multiplex PCR; TCRdb's table is partial and in-frame only. The sample shows about 120,000 clones, around 80% of them seen only once. The source material was PBMCs. The receptors originated from a man between 50 and 59 years old in good health and CMV-seronegative.

This rearrangement joins TRBV30 to TRBJ2-3; 9 bases align to TRBD2. Per the germline V gene, CDR1 is GTSNPN and CDR2 is SVGIG (reference sequence). The length of the CDR3 is 15 residues. V shed 2 bases and J 7 bases; nucleotides not matched to a gene: 10. The CDR3 region is CAWSPGRGGQNTQYF. The DNA for the CDR3 is TGTGCCTGGAGTCCCGGGCGGGGGGGCCAAAATACGCAGTATTTT.

The chain links TRBV10-3 to TRBJ1-3; D gene uncertain. Trimming shortened V by 2 bases and J by 0 bases, and 8 bases separated the two germline ends. Germline CDR1 is ENHRY and CDR2 is SYGVKD. The CDR3 totals 15 residues. The CDR3 region has the DNA TGTGCCATCAGTGAGCTCAACACCTCTGGAAACACCATATATTTT. Amino acids: CAISELNTSGNTIYF.

The V call is TRBV27, the J call TRBJ1-5; TRBD1 is a possible D gene (6 bases). V was shortened by 5 bases and J by 2 bases, with 16 bases between the two germline ends. Germline lookup yields CDR1 MNHEY and CDR2 SMNVEV (reference sequence). The CDR3 is 16 amino acids. The CDR3 region is CASSPWSHRGNQPQHF. The CDR3 nucleotides read TGTGCCAGCAGTCCCTGGTCACACAGGGGCAATCAGCCCCAGCATTTT.

The chain combines TRBV6-5 with TRBJ1-6; TRBD1 might be the D (5 bases). CDR3 size: 16 residues. The V gene lost 4 bases and the J gene lost 4 bases, with 14 bases spanning the gap. Germline lookup yields CDR1 MNHEY and CDR2 SVGAGI. The CDR3 is CASSLTSRGYNSPLHF. Here the CDR3 DNA reads TGTGCCAGCAGTTTAACCTCAAGGGGTTATAATTCACCCCTCCACTTT.

The DNA of the CDR3 is TGCAGCGTTGGTTCCCGGACAGGGCGTTACGAGCAGTACTTC. Translating gives CSVGSRTGRYEQYF. The chain links TRBV29-1 to TRBJ2-7; 8 positions match TRBD1. V was pared by 4 bases and J by 4 bases, with 9 bases of the junction left unmatched. This CDR3 comprises 14 residues. Germline CDR1 is SQVTM and CDR2 is ANQGSEA.

CDR3 sequence reads: CASSLARGDILSTEAFF. CDR3 nucleotides: TGTGCCAGCAGCTTAGCGCGGGGGGACATCCTGTCCACTGAAGCTTTCTTT. The V call is TRBV7-8, the J call TRBJ1-1; weak D call: TRBD1 (6 bases). In germline, CDR1 is SGHVS, CDR2 FQNEAQ. This CDR3 region has 17 residues. The V end was cut by 0 bases, the J end by 4 bases, with 18 bases between.

By its share, this clone is medium-sized. CDR3 sequence: CASSSYSSANEKLFF. CDR3 nucleotide sequence: TGTGCCAGCAGCTCGTACTCGTCGGCTAATGAAAAACTGTTTTTT. V usage is TRBV7-9 and J usage is TRBJ1-4; no firm D call. Looked up from germline, CDR1 is SEHNR and CDR2 is FQNEAQ (reference sequence). V shed 4 bases and J shed 3 bases, with 12 bases lying between them. The CDR3 loop spans 15 amino acids.

The rearrangement joins TRBV28 to TRBJ1-1, with D uncertain. The V end lost 4 bases, the J end lost 4 bases, and 10 bases lay between the germline ends. From germline, CDR1 is MDHEN and CDR2 SYDVKM. The CDR3 totals 13 residues. The CDR3 reads CASSSGGPTEAFF. DNA of the CDR3: TGTGCCAGCAGTTCCGGTGGGCCCACTGAAGCTTTCTTT.

This clone was found once. The rearrangement uses TRBV30 and TRBJ1-2; a weak D match, TRBD1 (5 bases). CDR1 and CDR2 (germline): GTSNPN, SVGIG (reference sequence). The CDR3 runs 13 residues. The V and J ends lost 3 bases and 3 bases respectively, with 11 bases between them. This CDR3 reads CAWRNRGYYGYTF. In DNA, the CDR3 is TGTGCCTGGAGAAATAGGGGCTACTATGGCTACACCTTC.

This clone has a single count. The chain links TRBV7-9 to TRBJ2-1; 8 nucleotides align to TRBD2. Germline V gene sequence: CDR1 SEHNR, CDR2 FQNEAQ (reference sequence). J lost 5 bases, V lost 5 bases, and 2 bases had no gene match. There are 13 residues in the CDR3. CDR3 protein: CASSLLADNEQFF. The CDR3 coding sequence is TGTGCCAGCAGCCTACTAGCGGACAATGAGCAGTTCTTC.

The rearrangement links TRBV4-3 to TRBJ1-2; D perhaps matches TRBD1 (5 bases). Germline V gene sequence: CDR1 LGHNA, CDR2 YSLEER. There are 14 residues in the CDR3. Trimming cost V 0 bases and J 5 bases, with 10 bases left between them. CDR3 DNA sequence: TGCGCCAGCAGCCAAGAGGAGACAGATTATGGCTACACCTTC. This sequence encodes CASSQEETDYGYTF.

This clone was counted only a few times. The rearrangement uses TRBV6-1 and TRBJ2-6; no clear D gene. This CDR3 has 13 residues. The germline V gene has CDR1 MNHNS and CDR2 SASEGT. The V end lost 8 bases, the J end lost 0 bases, and 5 bases lay between the germline ends. CDR3 in amino acids: CASESSGANVLTF. CDR3 sequence (DNA): TGTGCCAGCGAGAGCTCTGGGGCCAACGTCCTGACTTTC.

This clone was seen more than once but under ten times. V and J are TRBV28 and TRBJ1-1, with 8 bases matching TRBD1. From germline, CDR1 is MDHEN and CDR2 SYDVKM. The CDR3 extends over 13 amino acids. Trimming cost V 7 bases and J 11 bases; bases outside gene matches: 12. The CDR3 loop is CASNPGQGCHAFF. Written as DNA, the CDR3 is TGTGCCAGCAATCCAGGACAGGGTTGCCATGCTTTCTTT.

The rearrangement links TRBV19 to TRBJ2-7, with TRBD1 matching 10 bases. The CDR3 spans 16 residues. V dropped 6 bases and J dropped 0; count of bases not matched to a gene: 8. Germline CDR1 and CDR2: LNHDA and SQIVND (reference sequence). The CDR3 is CASRKRGQGISYEQYF. For the CDR3, the DNA is TGTGCCAGTAGGAAAAGGGGACAGGGGATCTCCTACGAGCAGTACTTC.